This passage covers 20 T cell receptor beta chains from one sample sequenced in a study of cytomegalovirus exposure and HLA in healthy donors. Primers included in the PCR were 60 Vbeta and 13 Jbeta primers. Generated by immunoSEQ multiplex PCR, the TCRdb table keeps only in-frame clones and is missing some. The repertoire holds approximately 180,000 clones, roughly 81% seen once, with just under 5% in the top ten. Specimen: PBMCs. These receptors originate from a woman in her late teens or twenties in good health and CMV-seropositive.

The chain has TRBV7-9 and TRBJ2-7, with 7 nucleotides matching TRBD2. This CDR3 has 13 amino acids. CDR1 is SEHNR and CDR2 is FQNEAQ in the germline V gene (reference sequence). J was trimmed by 2 bases and V by 7 bases; bases with no gene match: 5. This CDR3 reads CASMRTSTYEQYF. The CDR3 DNA reads as TGTGCCAGCATGCGGACTAGTACCTACGAGCAGTACTTC.

The chain is built from TRBV11-2 and TRBJ1-4; D is unclear. Germline lookup yields CDR1 SGHAT and CDR2 FQNNGV. This CDR3 is built from 12 residues. The V gene lost 1 base and the J gene lost 7 bases, with 4 bases spanning the gap. DNA of the CDR3: TGTGCCAGCAGCTTAGTCCGTGAAAAACTGTTTTTT. The encoded protein is CASSLVREKLFF.

The chain links TRBV14 to TRBJ2-7; D is possibly TRBD2 (5 bases). CDR3 length equals 13 residues. Germline loops: CDR1 SGHDN, CDR2 FVKESK. V lost 0 bases and J lost 4, with 7 bases in between. In DNA, the CDR3 is TGTGCCAGCAGCCAAGACCGGGAATACGAGCAGTACTTC. It yields the protein CASSQDREYEQYF.

This clone occurred a few times. The CDR3 sequence is CARSTRDRGTNQPQHF. CDR3 nucleotide sequence: TGTGCCAGAAGCACCCGGGACAGAGGCACCAATCAGCCCCAGCATTTT. This chain uses TRBV5-3 with TRBJ1-5; TRBD1 matches at 7 bases. TRBV5-3 has ORF status, its function being uncertain. This CDR3 spans 16 amino acids. Trimming cost V 4 bases and J 3 bases; bases outside gene matches: 10.

This chain links TRBV11-2 with TRBJ2-1, with D unresolved. This CDR3 has 15 residues. The V gene's germline CDR1 is SGHAT and CDR2 FQNNGV. V gave up 1 base and J gave up 5 bases, with 12 bases separating them. CDR3 protein: CASSLGYSSDNEQFF. Here the CDR3 DNA reads TGTGCCAGCAGCTTAGGTTATTCGTCCGACAATGAGCAGTTCTTC.

The V and J genes are TRBV12-5 and TRBJ2-1; 11 bases map to TRBD2. This CDR3 has 18 amino acids. Unmatched junction bases numbered 8, after V lost 1 base and J lost 3 bases. Germline-derived CDR1 and CDR2 are LGHNT and FRNRAP. The CDR3 DNA follows: TGTGCTAGTGGTTTGGGACTAACTACTAGCGGGGGCTACAATGAGCAGTTCTTC. Translated, it gives CASGLGLTTSGGYNEQFF.

V is TRBV9 and J is TRBJ1-1, with 7 nucleotides matching TRBD1. The germline gives CDR1 SGDLS, CDR2 YYNGEE. The CDR3 runs 14 residues. V lost 0 bases, J lost 11 bases, and 10 bases stayed unmatched. This CDR3 reads CASSVAQTGFQAFF. The CDR3 coding sequence is TGTGCCAGCAGCGTAGCTCAGACAGGGTTTCAGGCTTTCTTT.

This chain connects TRBV6-7 to TRBJ1-2, with a tentative D call TRBD1 (6 bases). TRBV6-7 is placed among ORFs of uncertain function. The CDR3 spans 15 residues. V was trimmed by 0 bases and J by 7 bases, leaving 15 bases between them. CDR3 sequence reads: CASSYSGGRGTGYTF. The CDR3 bases are TGTGCCAGCAGTTACTCAGGTGGGAGGGGGACTGGCTACACCTTC.

This clone was seen only once. The V call is TRBV5-6, the J call TRBJ1-1, with D uncertain. There are 12 residues in the CDR3. V lost 4 bases to trimming and J lost 0 bases, with 4 bases between them. Per the germline V gene, CDR1 is SGHDT and CDR2 is YYEEEE. The CDR3 nucleotides are TGTGCCAGCAGCCTTATGAACACTGAAGCTTTCTTT. As protein: CASSLMNTEAFF.

V gene TRBV7-6 combines with J gene TRBJ1-4, with TRBD1 as a possible D gene (5 bases). There are 16 residues in the CDR3. Germline V CDR1 and CDR2: SGHVS, FNYEAQ. Trimming shortened V by 1 base and J by 3 bases, and 12 bases separated the two germline ends. The DNA of the CDR3 is TGTGCCAGCAGCTTAGTTAGCGCGGGGGCTAATGAAAAACTGTTTTTT. Residues: CASSLVSAGANEKLFF.

The chain uses TRBV7-9 and TRBJ2-7; possibly TRBD2 for D (5 bases). The CDR3 has 13 residues. Germline assignment: CDR1 SEHNR and CDR2 FQNEAQ (reference sequence). V was pared by 3 bases and J by 3 bases, with 9 bases between. The CDR3 nucleotides are TGTGCCAGCAGCTTTCTTGGAGGCTACGAGCAGTACTTC. Translating gives CASSFLGGYEQYF.

The chain combines TRBV9 with TRBJ2-4; 8 bases are shared with TRBD2. Germline V gives CDR1 SGDLS, CDR2 YYNGEE. The CDR3 consists of 14 residues. The V gene end was trimmed by 2 bases and the J gene end by 15 bases; junction bases not matched to a gene: 13. The CDR3 loop is CASSVKLAVEGRYF. DNA for the CDR3: TGTGCCAGCAGCGTGAAACTAGCGGTTGAGGGCCGGTACTTC.

This clone was detected only once. Other DNA variants within this sample encode the same CDR3. The chain uses TRBV21-1 and TRBJ1-6. TRBV21-1 is classified as a pseudogene. The CDR3 is made up of 15 amino acids. CDR3 in amino acids: CASSNRSSYNSPLHF. The CDR3 bases are TGTGCCAGCAGTAATCGGAGCTCCTATAATTCACCCCTCCACTTT.

CDR3 sequence reads: CASGLASGGMTGELFF. CDR3 DNA sequence: TGTGCTAGTGGCCTAGCTAGCGGGGGAATGACCGGGGAGCTGTTTTTT. V and J are TRBV12-5 and TRBJ2-2; 10 bases line up with TRBD2. J was trimmed by 5 bases and V by 6 bases; bases with no gene match: 9. Germline V gene lookup returns CDR1 LGHNT and CDR2 FRNRAP. The CDR3 spans 16 residues. The full variable domain, completed using reference TRBV12-5 and TRBJ2-2, is DARVTQTPRHKVTEMGQEVTMRCQPILGHNTVFWYRQTMMQGLELLAYFRNRAPLDDSGMPKDRFSAEMPDATLATLKIQPSEPRDSAVYFCASGLASGGMTGELFFGEGSRLTVL.

The V gene is TRBV6-5, the J gene TRBJ1-6; 7 positions match TRBD1. The germline gives CDR1 MNHEY, CDR2 SVGAGI. The CDR3 is 15 amino acids. The ends lost 6 bases at V and 7 bases at J; junction bases unmatched: 9. CDR3 sequence: CASRNQGVRNSPLHF. CDR3 bases: TGTGCCAGCAGGAACCAGGGGGTGAGGAATTCACCCCTCCACTTT.

The rearrangement links TRBV30 to TRBJ2-1; 10 bases are shared with TRBD2. Germline lookup yields CDR1 GTSNPN and CDR2 SVGIG (reference sequence). The CDR3 length is 15 residues. V shed 2 bases and J 6 bases; nucleotides not matched to a gene: 7. The CDR3 bases are TGTGCCTGGAGTTTTGCTAGCGGGGGCTCCAATGAGCAGTTCTTC. This encodes CAWSFASGGSNEQFF. Based on the CDR3 plus reference TRBV30 and TRBJ2-1, the full variable domain is SQTIHQWPATLVQPVGSPLSLECTVEGTSNPNLYWYRQAAGRGLQLLFYSVGIGQISSEVPQNLSASRPQDRQFILSSKKLLLSDSGFYLCAWSFASGGSNEQFFGPGTRLTVL.

This chain uses TRBV11-2 with TRBJ1-6; D may be TRBD1 (6 bases). V lost 5 bases to trimming and J lost 10 bases, with 24 bases between them. Germline CDR1 SGHAT, CDR2 FQNNGV. The CDR3 length is 17 residues. Written as DNA, the CDR3 is TGTGCCAGCAGCCTCGCAGGGGCAGGATCCCACTCATCACCCCTCCACTTT. Its protein is CASSLAGAGSHSSPLHF.

V is TRBV29-1 and J is TRBJ2-2; 9 bases align to TRBD1. This CDR3 region has 16 residues. With V trimmed by 4 bases and J by 0 bases, 6 bases remained unmatched. In germline, CDR1 is SQVTM, CDR2 ANQGSEA. CDR3 bases: TGCAGCGTTGGGGTCCACAGGGGGCCGAACACCGGGGAGCTGTTTTTT. Protein: CSVGVHRGPNTGELFF.

In this sample, this clone turned up once. This chain connects TRBV19 to TRBJ1-6; D call uncertain. Trimming shortened V by 0 bases and J by 14 bases, and 11 bases separated the two germline ends. The CDR3 spans 13 residues. Germline lookup yields CDR1 LNHDA and CDR2 SQIVND (reference sequence). Written as DNA, the CDR3 is TGTGCCAGTAGTATAGATCCCGACTCGGCCCTCCACTTT. This sequence encodes CASSIDPDSALHF.

This clone was detected only a few times. The CDR3 DNA is TGTGCCAGCAGTGGGACTAGCGGGGGGGCCAATGAGCAGTTCTTC. Translation gives CASSGTSGGANEQFF. V usage is TRBV6-4 and J usage is TRBJ2-1; 15 bases agree with TRBD2. The CDR3 runs to 15 residues. Trimming removed 4 bases from V and 6 bases from J; junction bases left unmatched: 1. Germline CDR1 is MRHNA and CDR2 is SNTAGT.